This T cell receptor beta chain was identified in a study of molecular identifiers for immune sequencing clone quantification. Concerning this clonotype: What it binds is not known.

Researchers sorted naive CD8 T cells as cells that were CD8+CD4-CCR7+CD45RA+. V lost 5 bases to trimming and J lost 7 bases, with 16 bases between them. The CDR3 extends over 13 amino acids. Germline CDR1 and CDR2: SGHKS and YYEKEE (reference sequence). Study-wide findings and caveats: The sizes of highly expanded clones could be underestimated when identical TCR molecules share a barcode.

Previously reported methods and listed TCR primers produced the bulk TCR libraries. One entry per CDR3 protein, called by TCRdb with MiXCR from the PCR reads. The sample records about 510,000 distinct CDR3 sequences, about a fifth being singletons. This sequence joins TRBV5-5 and TRBJ2-7, with TRBD1 as a possible D gene (6 bases). This TCR derives from a human donor in good health. Some libraries in this study had Jurkat cell RNA spiked in. Material for sequencing was naive CD8+ T cells from blood, with Jurkat cell RNA spiked in. Noted subset: FACS-sorted CD8+CD4-CCR7+CD45RA+ naive T cells. The CDR3 sequence: CASRLPGVGEQYF. For the CDR3, the DNA is TGTGCCAGCAGACTCCCAGGGGTGGGGGAGCAGTACTTC.